The present TCR beta chain was sequenced within a study of OX40 agonist ivuxolimab in advanced cancers. Concerning this clone: What it recognizes is unknown.

CDR1 is SGHNT and CDR2 is YYREEE in the germline V gene (reference sequence). The CDR3 is made up of 15 amino acids. V was shortened by 0 bases and J by 1 base, with 10 bases between the two germline ends. The study, taken as a whole, reports: Clones of CD4+ and CD8+ blood T cells grew by week 6 at doses of 0.1 to 3.0 mg/kg. Compared with CD4+, CD8+ T cells on average had more expanded clones.

Data came from immunoSEQ multiplex PCR; TCRdb stores just in-frame clones and leaves some out. Here the sample spans tens of thousands of clones, approximately 84% being singletons. This sample comprised CD4+ or CD8+ T cells sorted from blood, obtained in a trial of the OX40 agonist ivuxolimab. This TCR was recovered from an adult with an advanced solid tumor such as melanoma, head and neck, liver or kidney cancer. The rearrangement uses TRBV5-4 and TRBJ1-1; D is undetermined. CDR3 coding DNA: TGTGCCAGCAGCTTGGATTTTAGGGAGAACACTGAAGCTTTCTTT. Its translation is CASSLDFRENTEAFF.